These T cell receptor beta chains were read from a single sample in a study of cytomegalovirus exposure and HLA in healthy donors. The assay was immunoSEQ multiplex PCR, and TCRdb's table has in-frame clones only and misses some. The sample lists 15,000 to 20,000 clones; under 80% were seen once. Sequences were obtained from PBMCs. The receptors come from a man aged 18-30 years in good health and CMV-seronegative. CDR3s include the opening cysteine and the closing phenylalanine or tryptophan. The D gene is left open where the match is weak. Size is stated for part of the rows, as once, few or many counts, or as a class when the clone is expanded.

cdr3_aa	cdr3_nt	d_call	v_call	j_call	clone_size
CASSLGPGGSYEQYF	TGTGCCAGCAGCTTAGGTCCGGGGGGCTCCTACGAGCAGTACTTC	TRBD2	TRBV7-9	TRBJ2-7	NA
CAWSFTGGYGYTF	TGTGCCTGGAGTTTCACAGGGGGCTATGGCTACACCTTC	TRBD1	TRBV30	TRBJ1-2	NA
CASGRTAGANVLTF	TGTGCCAGCGGACGGACAGCTGGGGCCAACGTCCTGACTTTC	NA	TRBV7-2	TRBJ2-6	NA
CSVAVRFNYGYTF	TGCAGCGTTGCGGTCCGATTTAACTATGGCTACACCTTC	NA	TRBV29-1	TRBJ1-2	NA
CASSSGTNAWDYGYTF	TGTGCCAGCAGCTCAGGGACAAACGCTTGGGACTATGGCTACACCTTC	NA	TRBV5-5	TRBJ1-2	few
CASSQYRAGETQYF	TGTGCCAGCAGCCAGTACAGGGCCGGTGAGACCCAGTACTTC	NA	TRBV7-2	TRBJ2-5	NA
CAWNDRHYSNQPQHF	TGTGCCTGGAATGACAGACATTATAGCAATCAGCCCCAGCATTTT	NA	TRBV30	TRBJ1-5	NA
CASSREQGGGYGYTF	TGTGCCAGCAGCCGGGAACAGGGGGGCGGCTATGGCTACACCTTC	TRBD1	TRBV4-2	TRBJ1-2	NA
CASSEVAAAPTEAFF	TGTGCCAGCAGTGAAGTGGCGGCAGCTCCCACTGAAGCTTTCTTT	NA	TRBV6-1	TRBJ1-1	NA
CASSPTSGGQETQYF	TGTGCCAGCTCACCGACTAGCGGGGGGCAAGAGACCCAGTACTTC	TRBD2	TRBV18	TRBJ2-5	NA
CAWTPAGGGTEAFF	TGTGCCTGGACCCCGGCAGGGGGTGGGACTGAAGCTTTCTTT	TRBD1	TRBV30	TRBJ1-1	NA
CASSPGLTYEQYF	TGTGCCTCCTCCCCAGGACTCACCTACGAGCAGTACTTC	NA	TRBV30	TRBJ2-7	NA
CAGTGLEAFF	TGTGCCGGAACAGGCTTGGAAGCTTTCTTT	NA	TRBV30	TRBJ1-1	NA
CASSETGVQQPQHF	TGTGCCAGCAGTGAAACAGGGGTTCAACAGCCCCAGCATTTT	TRBD1	TRBV25-1	TRBJ1-5	NA
CASSSEGLAGVEQYF	TGCGCCAGCAGCTCCGAGGGACTAGCGGGAGTTGAGCAGTACTTC	TRBD2	TRBV5-1	TRBJ2-7	NA
CASRRQGEGWETQYF	TGTGCCAGCAGAAGACAGGGGGAAGGATGGGAGACCCAGTACTTC	TRBD1	TRBV2	TRBJ2-5	few
CSVEPLQDLATEAFF	TGCAGCGTTGAGCCCCTACAGGACCTCGCCACTGAAGCTTTCTTT	NA	TRBV29-1	TRBJ1-1	once
CSVAQGATGTEAFF	TGCAGCGTGGCCCAAGGGGCAACGGGCACTGAAGCTTTCTTT	NA	TRBV29-1	TRBJ1-1	NA
CAISESATDTQYF	TGTGCCATCAGTGAGTCAGCCACAGATACGCAGTATTTT	NA	TRBV10-3	TRBJ2-3	NA
CASSFSSNYGYTF	TGTGCCAGCAGTTTTAGCAGTAACTATGGCTACACCTTC	NA	TRBV27	TRBJ1-2	NA
CASSGDSVSNEQFF	TGTGCCAGCAGCGGGGACAGTGTGAGCAATGAGCAGTTCTTC	TRBD1	TRBV9	TRBJ2-1	NA
CASSLGGMNSPLHF	TGTGCCAGCAGCTTGGGCGGAATGAATTCACCCCTCCACTTT	NA	TRBV5-8	TRBJ1-6	NA
CASSPRPGNNSPLHF	TGTGCCAGCAGCCCCCGCCCAGGGAATAATTCACCCCTCCACTTT	NA	TRBV5-4	TRBJ1-6	few
CASTEGRDEAFF	TGTGCCAGCACCGAAGGGAGAGACGAAGCTTTCTTT	NA	TRBV6-6	TRBJ1-1	NA
CASSPRGEKLFF	TGTGCCAGCAGTCCCCGCGGGGAAAAACTGTTTTTT	NA	TRBV6-1	TRBJ1-4	NA
CAWSVRRDKNIQYF	TGTGCCTGGAGTGTACGTCGGGACAAAAACATTCAGTACTTC	NA	TRBV30	TRBJ2-4	NA
CAWSPDSQASGYTF	TGTGCCTGGAGTCCGGACAGTCAAGCGAGCGGCTACACCTTC	NA	TRBV30	TRBJ1-2	NA
CASSDRQQETQYF	TGTGCCAGCAGTGACAGGCAGCAAGAGACCCAGTACTTC	NA	TRBV2	TRBJ2-5	few
CASRQPGQSYEQYF	TGTGCCAGCAGGCAACCGGGACAATCCTACGAGCAGTACTTC	NA	TRBV6-1	TRBJ2-7	NA
CASSWTGGNQPQHF	TGTGCCAGCTCGTGGACAGGGGGCAATCAGCCCCAGCATTTT	TRBD1	TRBV18	TRBJ1-5	few
CAISLGSSYEQYF	TGTGCCATCAGCCTCGGTTCTAGCTACGAGCAGTACTTC	NA	TRBV10-3	TRBJ2-7	NA
CASSPYSGGNNEQFF	TGTGCCAGCAGCCCGTATAGCGGGGGGAACAATGAGCAGTTCTTC	TRBD2	TRBV4-2	TRBJ2-1	NA
CASSSGLAGGGEEQYF	TGCGCCAGCAGCTCGGGACTAGCGGGAGGAGGGGAAGAGCAGTACTTC	TRBD2	TRBV5-1	TRBJ2-7	NA
CAWSQGTYEQYF	TGTGCCTGGAGTCAGGGTACCTACGAGCAGTACTTC	NA	TRBV30	TRBJ2-7	once
CASRDSDYEQYF	TGCGCCAGCAGGGACAGTGACTACGAGCAGTACTTC	NA	TRBV10-2	TRBJ2-7	NA
CASSRTGYYEQYF	TGTGCCAGCAGCCGGACAGGATACTACGAGCAGTACTTC	TRBD1	TRBV6-1	TRBJ2-7	NA
CSAQPQGEAFF	TGCAGTGCTCAACCACAGGGGGAAGCTTTCTTT	TRBD1	TRBV20-1	TRBJ1-1	few
CASSMGGLATNEQFF	TGTGCCAGTAGTATGGGAGGACTAGCCACCAATGAGCAGTTCTTC	TRBD2	TRBV19	TRBJ2-1	few
CSVRRGADTQYF	TGCAGCGTTCGTCGGGGGGCAGATACGCAGTATTTT	TRBD2	TRBV29-1	TRBJ2-3	NA
CASRNDRGNTEAFF	TGTGCCAGCAGGAATGACAGGGGGAACACTGAAGCTTTCTTT	TRBD1	TRBV6-5	TRBJ1-1	NA
CASREQATGELFF	TGTGCCAGCAGAGAACAGGCAACCGGGGAGCTGTTTTTT	NA	TRBV6-5	TRBJ2-2	NA
CASSPDTNTEAFF	TGTGCCAGCAGCCCGGACACGAACACTGAAGCTTTCTTT	NA	TRBV5-4	TRBJ1-1	NA
CASTHLAGSYEQYF	TGCGCCAGCACCCACCTAGCGGGGTCCTACGAGCAGTACTTC	TRBD2	TRBV5-1	TRBJ2-7	once
CAWNQGSYEQYF	TGTGCCTGGAATCAGGGTAGCTACGAGCAGTACTTC	NA	TRBV30	TRBJ2-7	NA
CASSGGGQGNYGYTF	TGTGCCAGCAGCGGAGGAGGACAGGGAAACTATGGCTACACCTTC	TRBD1	TRBV9	TRBJ1-2	NA
CASSPRGWETQYF	TGTGCCAGCAGCCCCAGGGGGTGGGAGACCCAGTACTTC	TRBD1	TRBV7-3	TRBJ2-5	NA
CASSYEVLGTDTQYF	TGTGCCAGCAGTTACGAGGTACTGGGCACAGATACGCAGTATTTT	NA	TRBV6-6	TRBJ2-3	NA
CASSDLGLAGPNEQFF	TGTGCCAGCAGTGACTTGGGACTAGCGGGGCCCAATGAGCAGTTCTTC	TRBD2	TRBV6-4	TRBJ2-1	NA
CASSSPGQPGEQFF	TGTGCCAGCAGTTCCCCGGGACAGCCTGGTGAGCAGTTCTTC	TRBD1	TRBV6-6	TRBJ2-1	NA
CASSLLTEQETQYF	TGTGCCAGCAGTTTATTGACAGAACAAGAGACCCAGTACTTC	NA	TRBV28	TRBJ2-5	NA
CASSEISEDQPQHF	TGTGCCAGCAGTGAAATCTCAGAAGATCAGCCCCAGCATTTT	NA	TRBV2	TRBJ1-5	NA
CASSGGTSISYNEQFF	TGTGCCAGCAGCGGAGGGACTAGCATATCCTACAATGAGCAGTTCTTC	TRBD2	TRBV9	TRBJ2-1	NA
CSVAEGGYTF	TGCAGCGTAGCAGAGGGTGGCTACACCTTC	NA	TRBV29-1	TRBJ1-2	NA
CASSRSGLAGDGDEQFF	TGTGCCAGCAGCCGCTCTGGACTAGCGGGGGACGGGGATGAGCAGTTCTTC	TRBD2	TRBV7-2	TRBJ2-1	NA
CASSLTGIEQYF	TGTGCCAGCAGTTTGACAGGGATCGAGCAGTACTTC	TRBD1	TRBV6-5	TRBJ2-7	NA